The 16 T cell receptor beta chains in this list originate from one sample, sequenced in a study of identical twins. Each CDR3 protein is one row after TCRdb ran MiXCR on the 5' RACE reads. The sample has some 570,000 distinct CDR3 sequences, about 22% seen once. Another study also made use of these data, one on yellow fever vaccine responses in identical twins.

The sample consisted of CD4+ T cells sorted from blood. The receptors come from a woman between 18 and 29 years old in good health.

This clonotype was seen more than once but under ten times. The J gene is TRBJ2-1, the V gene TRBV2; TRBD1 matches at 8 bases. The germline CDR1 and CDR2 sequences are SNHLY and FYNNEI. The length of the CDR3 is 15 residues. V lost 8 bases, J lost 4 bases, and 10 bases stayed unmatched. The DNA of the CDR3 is TGTGCCAGCTCTTTACGGGACAGGAAATACAATGAGCAGTTCTTC. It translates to CASSLRDRKYNEQFF.

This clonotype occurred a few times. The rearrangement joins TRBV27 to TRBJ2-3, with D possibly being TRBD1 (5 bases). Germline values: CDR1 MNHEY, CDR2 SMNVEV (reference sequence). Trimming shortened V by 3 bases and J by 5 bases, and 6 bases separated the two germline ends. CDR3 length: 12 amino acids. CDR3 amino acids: CASSFQGDTQYF. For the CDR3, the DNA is TGTGCCAGCAGTTTCCAGGGAGATACGCAGTATTTT.

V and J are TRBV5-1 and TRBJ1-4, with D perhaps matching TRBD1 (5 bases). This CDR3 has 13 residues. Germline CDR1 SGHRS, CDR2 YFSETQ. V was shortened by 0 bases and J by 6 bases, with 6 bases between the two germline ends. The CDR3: CASSLGRDEKLFF. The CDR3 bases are TGCGCCAGCAGCTTGGGCAGGGATGAAAAACTGTTTTTT.

CDR3 nucleotides: TGTGCCAGCAGCTTAATCCCAGCGGGAGGGCTCGTTCAGTTCTTC. This sequence encodes CASSLIPAGGLVQFF. The chain employs TRBV7-2 and TRBJ2-1, with 10 bases identical to TRBD2. V dropped 2 bases and J dropped 13; count of bases not matched to a gene: 11. The CDR3 is made up of 15 amino acids. The germline V gene encodes CDR1 SGHTA and CDR2 FQGNSA.

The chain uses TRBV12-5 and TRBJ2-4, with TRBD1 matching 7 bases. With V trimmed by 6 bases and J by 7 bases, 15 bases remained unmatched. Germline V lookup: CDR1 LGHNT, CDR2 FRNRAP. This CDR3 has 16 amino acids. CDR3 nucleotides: TGTGCTAGTGGACCCCCGACAGGGCAAAGCTTGAACATTCAGTACTTC. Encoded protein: CASGPPTGQSLNIQYF. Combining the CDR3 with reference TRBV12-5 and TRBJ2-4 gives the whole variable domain DARVTQTPRHKVTEMGQEVTMRCQPILGHNTVFWYRQTMMQGLELLAYFRNRAPLDDSGMPKDRFSAEMPDATLATLKIQPSEPRDSAVYFCASGPPTGQSLNIQYFGAGTRLSVL.

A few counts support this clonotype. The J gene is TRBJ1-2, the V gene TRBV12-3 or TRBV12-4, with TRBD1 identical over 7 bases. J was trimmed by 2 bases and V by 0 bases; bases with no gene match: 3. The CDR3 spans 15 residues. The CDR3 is CASSLAQDRNYGYTF. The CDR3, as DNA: TGTGCCAGCAGTTTAGCTCAGGACAGGAACTATGGCTACACCTTC.

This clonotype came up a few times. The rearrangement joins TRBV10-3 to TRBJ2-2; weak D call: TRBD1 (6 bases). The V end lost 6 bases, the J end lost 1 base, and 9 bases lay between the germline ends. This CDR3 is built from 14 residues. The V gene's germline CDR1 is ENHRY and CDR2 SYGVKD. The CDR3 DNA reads TGTGCCATCAGGCCGACAGGGAACACCGGGGAGCTGTTTTTT. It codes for CAIRPTGNTGELFF.

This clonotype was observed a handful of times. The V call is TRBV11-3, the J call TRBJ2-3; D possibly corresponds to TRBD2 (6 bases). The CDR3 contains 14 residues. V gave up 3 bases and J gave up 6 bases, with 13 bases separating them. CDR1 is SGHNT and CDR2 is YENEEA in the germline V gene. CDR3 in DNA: TGTGCCAGCAGCTTTGGGCTAGCGTTCGATACGCAGTATTTT. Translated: CASSFGLAFDTQYF.

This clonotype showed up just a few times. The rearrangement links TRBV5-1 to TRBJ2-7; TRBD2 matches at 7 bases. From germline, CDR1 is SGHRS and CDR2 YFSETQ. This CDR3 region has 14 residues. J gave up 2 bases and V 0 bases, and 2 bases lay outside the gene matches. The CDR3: CASSLVAGAYEQYV. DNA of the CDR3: TGCGCCAGCAGCTTGGTTGCGGGGGCCTACGAGCAGTACGTC.

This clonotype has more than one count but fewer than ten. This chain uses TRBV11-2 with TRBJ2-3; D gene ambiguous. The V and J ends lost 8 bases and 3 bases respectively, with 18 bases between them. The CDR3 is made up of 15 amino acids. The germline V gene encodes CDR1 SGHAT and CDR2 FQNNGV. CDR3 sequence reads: CASASGNLGTDTQYF. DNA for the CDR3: TGTGCCAGCGCCTCGGGTAACCTGGGGACAGATACGCAGTATTTT.

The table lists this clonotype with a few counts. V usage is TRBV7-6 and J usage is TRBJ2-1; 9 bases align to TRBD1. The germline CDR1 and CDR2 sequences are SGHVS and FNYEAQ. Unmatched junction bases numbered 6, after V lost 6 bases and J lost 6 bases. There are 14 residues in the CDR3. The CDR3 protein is CASRPGTGPNEQFF. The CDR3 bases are TGTGCCAGCAGACCCGGGACAGGGCCCAATGAGCAGTTCTTC.

In DNA form, the CDR3 reads TGCGCCAGCAGTGAGTCTGGCGGGGGGGGCTCCTACAATGAGCAGTTCTTC. Protein: CASSESGGGGSYNEQFF. The chain couples TRBV10-1 to TRBJ2-1; TRBD2 matches at 9 bases. The V gene end was trimmed by 0 bases and the J gene end by 0 bases; junction bases not matched to a gene: 3. CDR1 and CDR2 (germline): WNHNN, SYGVQD (reference sequence). The CDR3 spans 17 residues.

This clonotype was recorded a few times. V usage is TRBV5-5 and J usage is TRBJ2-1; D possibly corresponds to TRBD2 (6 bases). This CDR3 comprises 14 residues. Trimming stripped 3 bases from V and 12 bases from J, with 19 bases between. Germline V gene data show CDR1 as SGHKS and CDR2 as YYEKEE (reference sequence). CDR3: CASSSQEGSFLQFF. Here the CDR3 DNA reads TGTGCCAGCAGCTCGCAGGAGGGTAGCTTTTTGCAGTTCTTC. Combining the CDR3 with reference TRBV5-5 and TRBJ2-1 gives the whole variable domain DAGVTQSPTHLIKTRGQQVTLRCSPISGHKSVSWYQQVLGQGPQFIFQYYEKEERGRGNFPDRFSARQFPNYSSELNVNALLLGDSALYLCASSSQEGSFLQFFGPGTRLTVL.

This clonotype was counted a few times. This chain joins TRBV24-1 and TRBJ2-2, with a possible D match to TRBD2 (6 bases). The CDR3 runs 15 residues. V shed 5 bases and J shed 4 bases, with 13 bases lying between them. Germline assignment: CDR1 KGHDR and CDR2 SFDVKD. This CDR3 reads CATSVGGASTGELFF. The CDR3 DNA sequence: TGTGCCACCAGTGTTGGAGGGGCGAGCACCGGGGAGCTGTTTTTT.

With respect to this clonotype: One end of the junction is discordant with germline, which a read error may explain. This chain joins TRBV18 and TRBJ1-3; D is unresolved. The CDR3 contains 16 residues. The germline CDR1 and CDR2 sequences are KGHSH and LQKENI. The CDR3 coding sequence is TGTGCCAGCTCACCCACAAGCGGTAGCTCTGGAAACACCATATATTTC. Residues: CASSPTSGSSGNTIYF. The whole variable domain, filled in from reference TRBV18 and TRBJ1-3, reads NAGVMQNPRHLVRRRGQEARLRCSPMKGHSHVYWYRQLPEEGLKFMVYLQKENIIDESGMPKERFSAEFPKEGPSILRIQQVVRGDSAAYFCASSPTSGSSGNTIYFGEGSWLTVV.

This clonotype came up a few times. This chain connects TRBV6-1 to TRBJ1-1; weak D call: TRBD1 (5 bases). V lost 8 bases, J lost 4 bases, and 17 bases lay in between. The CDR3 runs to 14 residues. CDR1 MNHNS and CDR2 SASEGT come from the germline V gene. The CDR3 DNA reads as TGTGCCAGCCGTAGGGGCCGGGGGTCCACTGAAGCTTTCTTT. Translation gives CASRRGRGSTEAFF.